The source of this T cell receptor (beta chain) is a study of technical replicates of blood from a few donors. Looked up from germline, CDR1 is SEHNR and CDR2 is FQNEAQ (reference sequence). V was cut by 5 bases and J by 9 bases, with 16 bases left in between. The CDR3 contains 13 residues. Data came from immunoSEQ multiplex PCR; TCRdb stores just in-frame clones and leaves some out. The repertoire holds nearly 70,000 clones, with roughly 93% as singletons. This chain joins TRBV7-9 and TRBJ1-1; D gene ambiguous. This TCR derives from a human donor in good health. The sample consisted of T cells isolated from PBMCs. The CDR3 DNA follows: TGTGCCAGCAGCACAACGGTGCGGAACCAAGCTTTCTTT. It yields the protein CASSTTVRNQAFF. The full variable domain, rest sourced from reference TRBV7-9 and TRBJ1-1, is DTGVSQNPRHKITKRGQNVTFRCDPISEHNRLYWYRQTLGQGPEFLTYFQNEAQLEKSRLLSDRFSAERPKGSFSTLEIQRTEQGDSAMYLCASSTTVRNQAFFGQGTRLTVV.